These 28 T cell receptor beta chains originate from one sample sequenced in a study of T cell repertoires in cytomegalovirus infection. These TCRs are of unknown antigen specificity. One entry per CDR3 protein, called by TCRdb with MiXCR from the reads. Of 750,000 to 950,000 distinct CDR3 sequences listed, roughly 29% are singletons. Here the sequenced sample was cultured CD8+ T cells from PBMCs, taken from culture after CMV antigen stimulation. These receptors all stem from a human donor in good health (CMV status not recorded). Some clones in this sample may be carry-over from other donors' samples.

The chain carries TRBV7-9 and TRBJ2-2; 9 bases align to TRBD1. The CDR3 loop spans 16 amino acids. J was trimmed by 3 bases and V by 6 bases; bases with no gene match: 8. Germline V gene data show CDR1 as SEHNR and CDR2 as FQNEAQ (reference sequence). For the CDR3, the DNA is TGTGCCAGCAGACCACCGGGACAGGGTGACACCGGGGAGCTGTTTTTT. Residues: CASRPPGQGDTGELFF.

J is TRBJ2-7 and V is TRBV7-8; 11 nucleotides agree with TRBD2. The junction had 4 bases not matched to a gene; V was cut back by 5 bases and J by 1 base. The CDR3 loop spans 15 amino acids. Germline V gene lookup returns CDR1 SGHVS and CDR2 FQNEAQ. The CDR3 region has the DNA TGTGCCAGCAGCCCGCGGACTAGCGGGTCCTACGAGCAGTACGTC. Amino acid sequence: CASSPRTSGSYEQYV.

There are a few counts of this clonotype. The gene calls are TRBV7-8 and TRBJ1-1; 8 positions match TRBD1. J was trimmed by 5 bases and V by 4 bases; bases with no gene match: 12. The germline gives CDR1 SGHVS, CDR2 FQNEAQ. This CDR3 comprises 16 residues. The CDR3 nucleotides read TGTGCCAGCAGCTACGCTAAGCAGGGGGCTGGGACTGAAGCTTTCTTT. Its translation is CASSYAKQGAGTEAFF.

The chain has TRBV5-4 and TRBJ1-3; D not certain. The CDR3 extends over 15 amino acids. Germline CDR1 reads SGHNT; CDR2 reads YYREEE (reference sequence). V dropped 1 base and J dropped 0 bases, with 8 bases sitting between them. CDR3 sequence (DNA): TGTGCCAGCAGCTTGTGGGCTAGCTCTGGAAACACCATATATTTT. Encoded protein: CASSLWASSGNTIYF.

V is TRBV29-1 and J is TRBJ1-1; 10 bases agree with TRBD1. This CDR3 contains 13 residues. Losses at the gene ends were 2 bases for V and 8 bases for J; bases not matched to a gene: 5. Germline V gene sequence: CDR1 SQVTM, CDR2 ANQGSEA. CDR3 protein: CSVEHDRGREAFF. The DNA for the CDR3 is TGCAGCGTTGAACATGACAGGGGGCGAGAAGCTTTCTTT.

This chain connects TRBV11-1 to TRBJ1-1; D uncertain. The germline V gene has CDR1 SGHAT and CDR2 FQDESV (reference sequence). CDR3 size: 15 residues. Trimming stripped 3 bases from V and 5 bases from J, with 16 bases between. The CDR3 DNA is TGTGCCAGCAGCTTCACCGGGTCCGGTAGGACTGAAGCTTTCTTT. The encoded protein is CASSFTGSGRTEAFF.

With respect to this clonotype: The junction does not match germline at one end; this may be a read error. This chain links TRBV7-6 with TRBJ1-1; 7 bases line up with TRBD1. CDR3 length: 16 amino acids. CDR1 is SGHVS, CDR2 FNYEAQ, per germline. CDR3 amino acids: CGSSREDRQPWTEAFF. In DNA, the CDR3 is TGTGGCAGCAGCCGAGAGGACAGGCAGCCGTGGACTGAAGCTTTCTTT.

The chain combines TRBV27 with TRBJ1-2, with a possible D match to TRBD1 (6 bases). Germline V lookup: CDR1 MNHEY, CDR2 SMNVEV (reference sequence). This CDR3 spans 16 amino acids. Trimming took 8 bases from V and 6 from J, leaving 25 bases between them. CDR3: CASRRALSTGGDGYTF. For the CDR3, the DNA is TGTGCCAGCCGAAGAGCCCTATCGACAGGTGGGGATGGCTACACCTTC.

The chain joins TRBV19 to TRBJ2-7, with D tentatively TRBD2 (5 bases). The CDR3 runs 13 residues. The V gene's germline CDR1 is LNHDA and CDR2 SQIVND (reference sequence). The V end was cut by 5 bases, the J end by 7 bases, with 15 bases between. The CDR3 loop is CASSPGISGEQYF. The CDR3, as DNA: TGTGCCAGTAGTCCCGGGATAAGCGGAGAGCAGTACTTC.

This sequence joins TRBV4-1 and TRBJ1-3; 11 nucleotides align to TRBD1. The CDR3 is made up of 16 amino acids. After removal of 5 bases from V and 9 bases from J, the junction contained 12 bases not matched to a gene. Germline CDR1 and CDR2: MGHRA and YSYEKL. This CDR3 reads CASSVRPGQGASTIYF. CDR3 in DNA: TGCGCCAGCAGCGTGCGTCCCGGACAGGGGGCTTCCACCATATATTTT.

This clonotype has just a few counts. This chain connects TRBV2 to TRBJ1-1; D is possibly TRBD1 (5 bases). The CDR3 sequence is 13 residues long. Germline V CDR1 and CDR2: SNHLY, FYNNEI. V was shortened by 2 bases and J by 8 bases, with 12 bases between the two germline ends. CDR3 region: CASSESTRGEAFF. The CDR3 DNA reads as TGTGCCAGCAGTGAAAGTACTCGGGGGGAAGCTTTCTTT.

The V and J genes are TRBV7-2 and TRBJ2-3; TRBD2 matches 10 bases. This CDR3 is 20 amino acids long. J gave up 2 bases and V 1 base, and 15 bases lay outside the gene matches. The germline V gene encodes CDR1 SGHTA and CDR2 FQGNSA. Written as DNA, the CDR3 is TGTGCCAGCAGCTTAGATCCAGCGGGGGGGCAAGTAGCATACACAGATACGCAGTATTTT. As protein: CASSLDPAGGQVAYTDTQYF. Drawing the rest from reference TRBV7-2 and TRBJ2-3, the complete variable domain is GAGVSQSPSNKVTEKGKDVELRCDPISGHTALYWYRQSLGQGLEFLIYFQGNSAPDKSGLPSDRFSAERTGGSVSTLTIQRTQQEDSAVYLCASSLDPAGGQVAYTDTQYFGPGTRLTVL.

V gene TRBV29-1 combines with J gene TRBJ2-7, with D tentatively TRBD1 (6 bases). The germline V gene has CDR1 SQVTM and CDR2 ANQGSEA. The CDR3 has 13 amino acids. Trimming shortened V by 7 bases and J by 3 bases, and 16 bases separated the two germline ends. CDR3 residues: CSASGTSSYEQYF. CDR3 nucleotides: TGCAGCGCGTCCGGGACATCTAGCTACGAGCAGTACTTC.

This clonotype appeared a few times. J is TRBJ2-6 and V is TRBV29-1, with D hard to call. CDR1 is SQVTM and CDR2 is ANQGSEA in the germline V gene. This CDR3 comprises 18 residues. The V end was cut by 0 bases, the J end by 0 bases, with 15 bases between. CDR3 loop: CSVEDLPSTSSGANVLTF. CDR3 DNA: TGCAGCGTTGAAGATCTGCCGTCGACCTCCTCTGGGGCCAACGTCCTGACTTTC.

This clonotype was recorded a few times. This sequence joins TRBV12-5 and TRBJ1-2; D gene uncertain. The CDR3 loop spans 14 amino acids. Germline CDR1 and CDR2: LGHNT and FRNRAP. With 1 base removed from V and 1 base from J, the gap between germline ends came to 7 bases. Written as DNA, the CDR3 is TGTGCTAGTGGTTTGGACCGGAATAACTATGGCTACACCTTC. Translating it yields CASGLDRNNYGYTF.

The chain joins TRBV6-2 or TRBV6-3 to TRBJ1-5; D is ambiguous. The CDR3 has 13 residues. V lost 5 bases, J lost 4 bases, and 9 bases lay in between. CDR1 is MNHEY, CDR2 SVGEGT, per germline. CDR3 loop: CASSLMLNQPQHF. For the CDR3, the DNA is TGTGCCAGCAGTCTAATGCTGAATCAGCCCCAGCATTTT.

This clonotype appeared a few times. The CDR3 region has the DNA TGTGCCAGCCCCATAAGACAGGGCACTGAAGCTTTCTTT. This translates into CASPIRQGTEAFF. V gene TRBV2 combines with J gene TRBJ1-1; 7 bases agree with TRBD1. Germline V gene sequence: CDR1 SNHLY, CDR2 FYNNEI. The CDR3 totals 13 residues. V was clipped by 8 bases and J by 4 bases; unmatched bases: 7.

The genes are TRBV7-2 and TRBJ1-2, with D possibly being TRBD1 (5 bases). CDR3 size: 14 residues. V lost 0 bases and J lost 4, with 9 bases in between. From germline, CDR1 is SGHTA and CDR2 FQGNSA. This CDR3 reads CASSLAGGGYGYTF. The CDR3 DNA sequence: TGTGCCAGCAGCTTAGCTGGGGGGGGCTATGGCTACACCTTC.

The CDR3 DNA reads as TGTGCCAGCAGTGGGATCGAGCAGTACGTC. As protein: CASSGIEQYV. The chain carries TRBV2 and TRBJ2-7, with no clear D. V was clipped by 4 bases and J by 6 bases, with 4 bases between them. Germline V CDR1 and CDR2: SNHLY, FYNNEI. The CDR3 sequence is 10 residues long.

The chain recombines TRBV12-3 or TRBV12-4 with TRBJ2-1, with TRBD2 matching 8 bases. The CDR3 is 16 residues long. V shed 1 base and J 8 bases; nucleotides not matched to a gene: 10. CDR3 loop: CASSLGPGGTPHEQFF. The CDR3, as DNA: TGTGCCAGCAGTTTAGGTCCGGGGGGGACCCCCCATGAGCAGTTCTTC.

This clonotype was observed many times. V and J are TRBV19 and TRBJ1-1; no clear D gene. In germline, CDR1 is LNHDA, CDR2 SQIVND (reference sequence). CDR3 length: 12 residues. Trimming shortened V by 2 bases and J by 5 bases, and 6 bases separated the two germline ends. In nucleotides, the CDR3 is TGTGCCAGTAGTATAACGGGAACTGAAGCTTTCTTT. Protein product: CASSITGTEAFF.

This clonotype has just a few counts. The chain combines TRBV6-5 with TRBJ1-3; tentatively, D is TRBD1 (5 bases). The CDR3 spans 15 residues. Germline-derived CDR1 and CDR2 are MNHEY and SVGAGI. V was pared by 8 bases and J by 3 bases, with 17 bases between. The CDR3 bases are TGTGCCAGCTCCCTTATTGGGGGGGGTGGAAACACCATATATTTT. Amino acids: CASSLIGGGGNTIYF.

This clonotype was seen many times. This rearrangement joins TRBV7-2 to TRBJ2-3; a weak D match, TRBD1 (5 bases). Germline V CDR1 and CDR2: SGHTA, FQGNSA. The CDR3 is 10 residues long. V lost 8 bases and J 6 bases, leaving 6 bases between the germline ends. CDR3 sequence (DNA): TGTGCCAGCCAGGGTGATACGCAGTATTTT. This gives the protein CASQGDTQYF.

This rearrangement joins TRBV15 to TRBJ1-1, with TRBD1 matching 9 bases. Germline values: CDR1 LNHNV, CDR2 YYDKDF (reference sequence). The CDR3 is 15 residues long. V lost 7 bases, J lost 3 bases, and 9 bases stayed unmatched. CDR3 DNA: TGTGCCACCAAGCAGGACAGGGGCCCGGACACTGAAGCTTTCTTT. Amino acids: CATKQDRGPDTEAFF.

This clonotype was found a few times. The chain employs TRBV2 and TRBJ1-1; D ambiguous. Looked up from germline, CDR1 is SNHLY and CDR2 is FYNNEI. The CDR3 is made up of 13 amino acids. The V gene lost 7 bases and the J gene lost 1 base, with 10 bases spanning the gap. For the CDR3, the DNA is TGTGCCAGCATGGGAACAGAGAACACTGAAGCTTTCTTT. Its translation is CASMGTENTEAFF.

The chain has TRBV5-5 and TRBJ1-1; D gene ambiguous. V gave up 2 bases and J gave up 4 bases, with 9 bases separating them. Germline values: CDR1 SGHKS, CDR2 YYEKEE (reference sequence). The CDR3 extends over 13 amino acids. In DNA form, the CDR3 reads TGTGCCAGCAGCTTCACTCGGGCCACTGAAGCTTTCTTT. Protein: CASSFTRATEAFF.

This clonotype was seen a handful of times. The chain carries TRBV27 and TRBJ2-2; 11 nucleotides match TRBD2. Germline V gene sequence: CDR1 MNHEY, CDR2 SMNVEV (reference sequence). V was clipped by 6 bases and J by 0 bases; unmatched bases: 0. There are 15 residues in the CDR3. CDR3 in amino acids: CASRTSGANTGELFF. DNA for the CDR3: TGTGCCAGCAGGACTAGCGGGGCGAACACCGGGGAGCTGTTTTTT.

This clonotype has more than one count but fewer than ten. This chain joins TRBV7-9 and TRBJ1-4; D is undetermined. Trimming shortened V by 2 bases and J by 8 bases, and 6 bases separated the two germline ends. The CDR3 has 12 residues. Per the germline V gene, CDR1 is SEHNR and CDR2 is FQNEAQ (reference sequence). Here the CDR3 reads CASSLTPEKLFF. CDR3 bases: TGTGCCAGCAGCTTAACACCAGAAAAACTGTTTTTT.